The 3 T cell receptor beta chains in this list originate from one sample, sequenced in a study of T cells in Graves' hyperthyroidism and ophthalmopathy. The TCR beta CDR3 regions underwent amplification using RNA transcripts as the source. HTBI primers were the set used in a first-round RT-PCR of the TCR CDR3. Each CDR3 protein gets one entry after TCRdb re-called the multiplex PCR reads with MiXCR. The repertoire includes about 58,000 distinct CDR3 sequences, around 50% of them detected once, and over 10% sits in the top ten. The sequenced sample consisted of blood. The receptors come from a woman in her thirties with Graves' ophthalmopathy.

There are many counts of this clonotype. This sequence joins TRBV11-2 and TRBJ1-2; 8 nucleotides match TRBD1. CDR1 is SGHAT and CDR2 is FQNNGV in the germline V gene. V was pared by 5 bases and J by 0 bases, with 2 bases of the junction left unmatched. The CDR3 covers 14 residues. The CDR3 DNA reads TGTGCCAGCAGCCGGGGACAGGCTAACTATGGCTACACCTTC. It yields the protein CASSRGQANYGYTF.

In its sample, this clonotype was seen once. A much larger clone differs by one base, so this may be a read error. V is TRBV28 and J is TRBJ1-1, with a tentative D call TRBD1 (5 bases). This CDR3 contains 12 residues. Germline CDR1 MDHEN, CDR2 SYDVKM. Trimming took 8 bases from V and 3 from J, leaving 10 bases between them. The CDR3 DNA reads as TGTGCCAGCGGGGCGGTGGACACTGAAGCTTTCTTT. This sequence encodes CASGAVDTEAFF. Drawing the rest from reference TRBV28 and TRBJ1-1, the complete variable domain is DVKVTQSSRYLVKRTGEKVFLECVQDMDHENMFWYRQDPGLGLRLIYFSYDVKMKEKGDIPEGYSVSREKKERFSLILESASTNQTSMYLCASGAVDTEAFFGQGTRLTVV.

Concerning this clonotype itself: One junction end disagrees with the germline gene, perhaps due to a read error. The chain recombines TRBV14 with TRBJ2-7, with D hard to call. The CDR3 covers 14 residues. Germline-derived CDR1 and CDR2 are SGHDN and FVKESK. The CDR3 coding sequence is TGTGCCGGCAGCCAATCGGAAATGGTCTACGAGCAGTACTTC. Translation gives CAGSQSEMVYEQYF.